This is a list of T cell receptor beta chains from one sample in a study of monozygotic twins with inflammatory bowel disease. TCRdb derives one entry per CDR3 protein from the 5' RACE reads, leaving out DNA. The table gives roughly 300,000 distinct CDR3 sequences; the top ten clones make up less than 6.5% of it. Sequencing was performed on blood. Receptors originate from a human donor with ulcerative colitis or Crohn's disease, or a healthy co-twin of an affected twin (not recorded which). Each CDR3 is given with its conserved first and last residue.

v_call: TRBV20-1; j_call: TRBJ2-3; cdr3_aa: CIASVSTSTDTQYF
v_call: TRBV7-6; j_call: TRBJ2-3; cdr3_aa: CASSFGGGRGDTQYF
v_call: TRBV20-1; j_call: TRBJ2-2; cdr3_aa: CSARGGGLADTGELFF
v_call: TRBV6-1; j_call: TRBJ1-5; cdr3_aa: CASSDRGNRVDQPQHF
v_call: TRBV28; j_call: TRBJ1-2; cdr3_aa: CASSFTKGGYTF
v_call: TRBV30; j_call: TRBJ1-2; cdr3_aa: CAWSVSKSSNGYTF
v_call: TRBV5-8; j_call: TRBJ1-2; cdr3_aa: CASSWGQEPNYGYTF
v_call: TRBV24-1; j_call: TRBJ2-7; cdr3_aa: CATSDPAGLSGEQYF
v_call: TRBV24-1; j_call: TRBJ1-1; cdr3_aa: CATSLGTNTEAFF
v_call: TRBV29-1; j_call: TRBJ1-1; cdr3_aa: CSGTPPQGGSTEAFF
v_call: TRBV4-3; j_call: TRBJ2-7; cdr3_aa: CASSPTTGGYEQYF
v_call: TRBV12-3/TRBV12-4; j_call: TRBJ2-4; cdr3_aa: CASSFKNIQYF
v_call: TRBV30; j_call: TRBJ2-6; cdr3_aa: CAWSFRGRAGANVLTF
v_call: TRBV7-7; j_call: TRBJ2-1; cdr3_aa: CASSSGLALNEQFF
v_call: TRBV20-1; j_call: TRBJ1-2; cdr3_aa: CSAPGDTSNYGYTF
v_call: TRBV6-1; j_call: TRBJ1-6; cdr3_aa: CASSRDILHLSSYNSPLHF
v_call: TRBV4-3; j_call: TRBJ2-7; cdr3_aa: CASSQDSWTGGYEQYF
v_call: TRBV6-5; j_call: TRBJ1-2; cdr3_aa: CASSTGSGYTF
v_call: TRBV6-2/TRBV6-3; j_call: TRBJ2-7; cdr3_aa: CASTQLPDEQYF
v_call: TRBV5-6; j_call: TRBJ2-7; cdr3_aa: CASTGTLRSYEQYF
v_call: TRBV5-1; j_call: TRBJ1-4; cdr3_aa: CASSLWGQDEKLFF
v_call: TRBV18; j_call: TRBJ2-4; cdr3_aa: CASSPSQGSLKYF
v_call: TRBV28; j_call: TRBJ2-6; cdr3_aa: CASSYIRASGANALTF
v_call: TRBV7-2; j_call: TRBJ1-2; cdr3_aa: CASSLSAQEIYGYTF
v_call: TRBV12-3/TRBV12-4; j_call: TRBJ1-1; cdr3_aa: CASSLTRLTEAFF
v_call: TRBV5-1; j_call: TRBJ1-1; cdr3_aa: CASSTAAGGRSTEAFF
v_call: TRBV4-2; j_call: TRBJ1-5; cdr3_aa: CASSQEGTGSNQPQHF
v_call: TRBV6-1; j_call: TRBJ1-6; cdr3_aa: CASRHRGSSYNSPLHF
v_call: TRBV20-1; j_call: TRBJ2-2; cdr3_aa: CSARDREGGPHTGELFF
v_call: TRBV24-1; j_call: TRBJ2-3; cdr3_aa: CATSAPLAPASTDTQYF
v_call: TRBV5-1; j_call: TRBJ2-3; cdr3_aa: CASSQTTTGTDTQYF
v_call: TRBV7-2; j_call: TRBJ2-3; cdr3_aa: CASSLASYLETTDTQYF
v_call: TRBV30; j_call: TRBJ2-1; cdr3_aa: CAWIAGKSSYNEQFF
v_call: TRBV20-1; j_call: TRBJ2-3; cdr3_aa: CSAPSAAPDTQYF
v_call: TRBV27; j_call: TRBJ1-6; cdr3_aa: CASSGQGNSPLHF
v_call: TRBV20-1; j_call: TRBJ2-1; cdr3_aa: CSARGGDPRFDEQFF
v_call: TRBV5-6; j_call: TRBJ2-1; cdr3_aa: CASSFEEGNYYNEQFF
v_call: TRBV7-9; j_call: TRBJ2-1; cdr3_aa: CASSFDTYNEQFF
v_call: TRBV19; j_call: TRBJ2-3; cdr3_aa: CASSIGQGVTDTQYF
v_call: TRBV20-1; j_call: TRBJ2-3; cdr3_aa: CSASWGQISTDTQYF
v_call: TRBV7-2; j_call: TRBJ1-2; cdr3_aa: CASSPRTGLNNYGYTF